The 12 T cell receptor beta chains reported below all come from one sample, sequenced in a study of siplizumab effects on memory and regulatory T cells. Profiled with immunoSEQ multiplex PCR; TCRdb holds only in-frame clones, not every one. This sample has 50,000 to 55,000 clones, with less than 98% found just once. Sequencing was done on a sample of naive CD4+ T cells sorted from blood. Receptors were obtained from a human donor in good health.

The J gene is TRBJ1-5, the V gene TRBV19, with a weak D call TRBD1 (5 bases). The ends were cut back, 4 bases at V and 1 base at J, with 8 bases in the middle. The CDR3 sequence is 14 residues long. Germline V gene lookup returns CDR1 LNHDA and CDR2 SQIVND (reference sequence). In DNA, the CDR3 is TGTGCCAGTAGTACGCGACAGAGCAATCAGCCCCAGCATTTT. Translation: CASSTRQSNQPQHF.

The gene calls are TRBV10-2 and TRBJ1-5; D is possibly TRBD1 (5 bases). Germline CDR1 and CDR2: WSHSY and SAAADI. V was shortened by 5 bases and J by 12 bases, with 14 bases between the two germline ends. The CDR3 runs 12 residues. CDR3 sequence reads: CASSMDGAGQHF. The DNA of the CDR3 is TGCGCCAGCAGTATGGACGGGGCTGGCCAGCATTTT.

V gene TRBV28 combines with J gene TRBJ1-2; D not certain. This CDR3 has 14 amino acids. Germline V gives CDR1 MDHEN, CDR2 SYDVKM. The V end was cut by 7 bases, the J end by 4 bases, with 16 bases between. CDR3 coding DNA: TGTGCCAGCAACGTCGATGAAATCCGCTATGGCTACACCTTC. Encoded protein: CASNVDEIRYGYTF.

This clone is a singleton in its sample. The CDR3 DNA follows: TGCAGCGTTGCGTCCGCGACTAGCGGGACAGATACGCAGTATTTT. It specifies CSVASATSGTDTQYF. V gene TRBV29-1 combines with J gene TRBJ2-3; 10 nucleotides agree with TRBD2. The CDR3 length is 15 residues. The V segment lost 4 bases and the J segment 3 bases; nucleotides outside the gene matches: 7. Germline values: CDR1 SQVTM, CDR2 ANQGSEA.

This sequence joins TRBV5-4 and TRBJ2-7; TRBD2 matches at 10 bases. CDR1 is SGHNT, CDR2 YYREEE, per germline (reference sequence). The CDR3 is made up of 14 amino acids. V gave up 4 bases and J gave up 5 bases; unmatched junction bases: 6. The CDR3 region is CASSTPGLAHEQYF. The CDR3 DNA is TGTGCCAGCAGCACTCCGGGACTAGCGCACGAGCAGTACTTC.

The chain uses TRBV7-3 and TRBJ2-1, with 9 bases matching TRBD2. Germline-derived CDR1 and CDR2 are SGHTA and FQGTGA. Trimming at V came to 5 bases and at J to 6 bases, leaving 11 bases not matched to a gene. This CDR3 contains 16 residues. The CDR3 protein is CASSKRASGIVNEQFF. The DNA for the CDR3 is TGTGCCAGCAGCAAAAGGGCTAGCGGGATAGTCAATGAGCAGTTCTTC.

The chain uses TRBV18 and TRBJ2-5; possibly TRBD2 for D (5 bases). V was pared by 0 bases and J by 4 bases, with 15 bases between. The CDR3 spans 16 residues. From germline, CDR1 is KGHSH and CDR2 LQKENI. The CDR3 sequence: CASSPPTGNRGETQYF. CDR3 sequence (DNA): TGTGCCAGCTCACCACCTACGGGAAATCGGGGAGAGACCCAGTACTTC.

This chain connects TRBV29-1 to TRBJ2-1, with D hard to call. The V and J ends lost 4 bases and 6 bases respectively, with 4 bases between them. The germline gives CDR1 SQVTM, CDR2 ANQGSEA. The CDR3 runs to 10 residues. CDR3 DNA: TGCAGCGTTGGCCTCAATGAGCAGTTCTTC. It specifies CSVGLNEQFF.

This chain links TRBV6-1 with TRBJ2-7; D unclear. Germline-derived CDR1 and CDR2 are MNHNS and SASEGT. There are 14 residues in the CDR3. V gave up 8 bases and J gave up 5 bases, with 19 bases separating them. The CDR3 sequence: CASGRNLPNHEQYF. The CDR3 DNA sequence: TGTGCCAGCGGACGTAACCTCCCTAACCACGAGCAGTACTTC.

CDR3 in amino acids: CASSPFPSRSYTF. The DNA of the CDR3 is TGTGCCAGCAGTCCGTTCCCAAGCAGAAGCTACACCTTC. The gene calls are TRBV27 and TRBJ1-2; D remains unclear. Trimming left V 5 bases short and J 9 bases short, with 16 bases between. The CDR3 is made up of 13 amino acids. Germline CDR1 MNHEY, CDR2 SMNVEV (reference sequence).

V and J are TRBV28 and TRBJ2-5, with a tentative D call TRBD2 (5 bases). Germline loops: CDR1 MDHEN, CDR2 SYDVKM. The V and J ends lost 4 bases and 4 bases respectively, with 22 bases between them. The CDR3 runs 17 residues. The CDR3 DNA is TGTGCCAGCAGTTCCCCCCCCGGCGCATTGGGAGCAGAGACCCAGTACTTC. This sequence encodes CASSSPPGALGAETQYF.

This chain connects TRBV5-6 to TRBJ1-4; the D gene is possibly TRBD1 (6 bases). This CDR3 comprises 13 residues. Looked up from germline, CDR1 is SGHDT and CDR2 is YYEEEE. V lost 1 base, J lost 11 bases, and 12 bases lay in between. The CDR3 DNA reads TGTGCCAGCAGCTTGACAGGGCGAGGGAAACTGTTTTTT. Translation: CASSLTGRGKLFF. Looking up the rest from reference TRBV5-6 and TRBJ1-4 gives the full variable domain: DAGVTQSPTHLIKTRGQQVTLRCSPKSGHDTVSWYQQALGQGPQFIFQYYEEEERQRGNFPDRFSGHQFPNYSSELNVNALLLGDSALYLCASSLTGRGKLFFGSGTQLSVL.